Following are 10 T cell receptor beta chains from one sample sequenced in a study of T-cell memory formation after mild COVID-19. A single record per CDR3 protein comes from TCRdb applying MiXCR to the 5' RACE reads. The sample carries tens of thousands of distinct CDR3 sequences, about 12% recorded once. The sequenced material came from PBMCs or a T cell subset sorted from them (not recorded which). The receptors were gathered from a man younger than 30 who had mild COVID-19 (a few samples of this study predate the infection). Cell type and time point are not known.

The V gene is TRBV7-2, the J gene TRBJ2-1; a weak D match, TRBD2 (5 bases). The CDR3 length is 15 residues. The V gene's germline CDR1 is SGHTA and CDR2 FQGNSA. Trimming removed 1 base from V and 4 bases from J, with 11 bases in between. CDR3 coding DNA: TGTGCCAGCAGCTTAGTAGCGCTCGTTTACAATGAGCAGTTCTTC. Translation gives CASSLVALVYNEQFF.

This clonotype turned up a few times. V gene TRBV28 combines with J gene TRBJ2-1; 9 bases agree with TRBD1. Germline trimming cut 5 bases from V and 7 bases from J; bases unmatched to any gene: 3. CDR1 MDHEN and CDR2 SYDVKM come from the germline V gene. The CDR3 has 13 residues. CDR3 bases: TGTGCCAGCAGTAAACAGGGGGCGAATGAGCAGTTCTTC. Translating gives CASSKQGANEQFF. Complete variable domain (other parts from reference TRBV28 and TRBJ2-1): DVKVTQSSRYLVKRTGEKVFLECVQDMDHENMFWYRQDPGLGLRLIYFSYDVKMKEKGDIPEGYSVSREKKERFSLILESASTNQTSMYLCASSKQGANEQFFGPGTRLTVL.

The J gene is TRBJ2-1, the V gene TRBV9; no firm D call. The CDR3 totals 15 residues. The ends were cut back, 3 bases at V and 0 bases at J, with 10 bases in the middle. Germline V gives CDR1 SGDLS, CDR2 YYNGEE. The DNA of the CDR3 is TGTGCCAGCAGCGAAAAGGCAACCTCCTACAATGAGCAGTTCTTC. Encoded protein: CASSEKATSYNEQFF.

This clonotype turned up a few times. The rearrangement joins TRBV20-1 to TRBJ2-2, with D maybe TRBD1 (6 bases). The CDR3 runs to 16 residues. The germline V gene encodes CDR1 DFQATT and CDR2 SNEGSKA (reference sequence). V was pared by 3 bases and J by 1 base, with 15 bases between. CDR3 sequence (DNA): TGCAGTGCTAGGGACCGGAAACAGGGGAACACCGGGGAGCTGTTTTTT. Protein: CSARDRKQGNTGELFF.

In its sample, this clonotype was seen a few times. The rearrangement uses TRBV7-9 and TRBJ1-1; D is ambiguous. Trimming shortened V by 5 bases and J by 1 base, and 11 bases separated the two germline ends. CDR1 is SEHNR, CDR2 FQNEAQ, per germline (reference sequence). This CDR3 comprises 14 residues. The CDR3 nucleotides are TGTGCCAGCAGCCCATCCGGGCGGAACACTGAAGCTTTCTTT. It yields the protein CASSPSGRNTEAFF.

This clonotype was seen a handful of times. V usage is TRBV7-9 and J usage is TRBJ2-7, with 7 bases fitting TRBD1. The CDR3 contains 12 residues. V lost 3 bases, J lost 5 bases, and 1 base stayed unmatched. The germline V gene has CDR1 SEHNR and CDR2 FQNEAQ (reference sequence). The CDR3 DNA sequence: TGTGCCAGCAGCTTCGACAGGGACGAGCAGTACGTC. As protein: CASSFDRDEQYV.

A remark on this clonotype: A read error is possible here, since a much larger clone lies one base away. The J gene is TRBJ2-1, the V gene TRBV20-1, with 7 bases lining up with TRBD2. The CDR3 runs to 15 residues. Germline V lookup: CDR1 DFQATT, CDR2 SNEGSKA (reference sequence). Written as DNA, the CDR3 is TGCAGTGCTGGAGATCCCAGCGGGGCGTACAATGAGCAGTTCTTC. This translates into CSAGDPSGAYNEQFF.

The gene calls are TRBV5-1 and TRBJ2-1; 15 nucleotides line up with TRBD2. The V segment lost 4 bases and the J segment 4 bases; nucleotides outside the gene matches: 6. The CDR3 covers 17 residues. From germline, CDR1 is SGHRS and CDR2 YFSETQ. This CDR3 reads CASSRTSGGARYNEQFF. CDR3 bases: TGCGCCAGCAGCCGGACTAGCGGGGGGGCCCGGTACAATGAGCAGTTCTTC.

This clonotype has a handful of counts. The CDR3 nucleotides read TGTGCCACCAGCAGAGACGAAGCGGGGAGGGAGACCCAGTACTTC. Its protein product is CATSRDEAGRETQYF. The genes are TRBV15 and TRBJ2-5; TRBD2 matches 7 bases. Trimming cost V 0 bases and J 5 bases; bases outside gene matches: 6. The CDR3 runs 15 residues. Germline loops: CDR1 LNHNV, CDR2 YYDKDF (reference sequence).

The rearrangement joins TRBV5-4 to TRBJ2-3; 8 bases line up with TRBD2. The V gene end was trimmed by 5 bases and the J gene end by 4 bases; junction bases not matched to a gene: 3. The CDR3 has 13 amino acids. The germline V gene encodes CDR1 SGHNT and CDR2 YYREEE (reference sequence). The CDR3 DNA reads as TGTGCCAGCAGAGCGGGGGTGGCAGATACGCAGTATTTT. It yields the protein CASRAGVADTQYF.